A single sample is the source of the 32 T cell receptor beta chains below, sequenced in a study of blood T cell repertoires in COVID-19. Generated by immunoSEQ multiplex PCR, the TCRdb table keeps only in-frame clones and is missing some. In the table there are about 310,000 clones, 89% of which are singletons. Sequenced input: PBMCs or T cells enriched from blood (not recorded which). Receptors originate from a woman in her 30s who had recovered from COVID-19.

This sequence joins TRBV2 and TRBJ2-1; no firm D call. Germline V gene data show CDR1 as SNHLY and CDR2 as FYNNEI. The ends were cut back, 4 bases at V and 2 bases at J, with 21 bases in the middle. This CDR3 region has 18 residues. CDR3 bases: TGTGCCAGCAGTGTGTGGTTTACGGCGCAGGATCCCTACAATGAGCAGTTCTTC. Translated, it gives CASSVWFTAQDPYNEQFF. The full variable domain, completed using reference TRBV2 and TRBJ2-1, is EPEVTQTPSHQVTQMGQEVILRCVPISNHLYFYWYRQILGQKVEFLVSFYNNEISEKSEIFDDQFSVERPDGSNFTLKIRSTKLEDSAMYFCASSVWFTAQDPYNEQFFGPGTRLTVL.

This clone was counted once. This chain connects TRBV28 to TRBJ2-7, with 9 bases matching TRBD1. CDR1 and CDR2 (germline): MDHEN, SYDVKM. V dropped 6 bases and J dropped 3; count of bases not matched to a gene: 9. There are 15 residues in the CDR3. CDR3 loop: CASRPTGGRDYEQYF. The DNA of the CDR3 is TGTGCCAGCAGACCGACAGGGGGGAGAGACTACGAGCAGTACTTC.

This chain joins TRBV7-9 and TRBJ2-7; the match to TRBD2 covers 11 bases. The CDR3 spans 15 residues. The germline V gene has CDR1 SEHNR and CDR2 FQNEAQ (reference sequence). V was clipped by 4 bases and J by 3 bases; unmatched bases: 5. DNA for the CDR3: TGTGCCAGCAGCTCCACTAGCGGGAGATACTACGAGCAGTACTTC. Its protein product is CASSSTSGRYYEQYF.

This chain uses TRBV27 with TRBJ2-2; D might be TRBD2 (6 bases). Trimming left V 6 bases short and J 6 bases short, with 26 bases between. CDR3 size: 18 residues. CDR1 is MNHEY and CDR2 is SMNVEV in the germline V gene (reference sequence). CDR3 amino acids: CASRTMGWWQGGPGELFF. As DNA, the CDR3 is TGTGCCAGCAGGACGATGGGGTGGTGGCAGGGAGGACCCGGGGAGCTGTTTTTT.

The rearrangement links TRBV3-1 (or the pseudogene TRBV3-2) to TRBJ1-2; D unclear. Germline CDR1 and CDR2: LGHDT and YNNKEL (reference sequence). This CDR3 region has 13 residues. Trimming cost V 0 bases and J 4 bases, with 6 bases left between them. Here the CDR3 reads CASSQDSVYGYTF. The CDR3 DNA is TGTGCCAGCAGCCAAGACAGCGTCTATGGCTACACCTTC.

The V and J genes are TRBV7-9 and TRBJ2-3; 10 positions match TRBD1. Losses at the gene ends were 5 bases for V and 4 bases for J; bases not matched to a gene: 12. The CDR3 length is 17 residues. Germline CDR1 and CDR2: SEHNR and FQNEAQ (reference sequence). CDR3 bases: TGTGCCAGCAGCGCACGGGGGACAGGGGACTTTTCAGATACGCAGTATTTT. This gives the protein CASSARGTGDFSDTQYF.

The gene calls are TRBV20-1 and TRBJ1-5; no clear D gene. The CDR3 spans 13 residues. Trimming took off 3 bases at V and 6 bases at J, with 12 bases between the two ends. From germline, CDR1 is DFQATT and CDR2 SNEGSKA (reference sequence). In DNA, the CDR3 is TGCAGTGCTAGTTCAGGTGCGGGTCAGCCCCAGCATTTT. Its translation is CSASSGAGQPQHF.

This chain joins TRBV19 and TRBJ1-4; TRBD1 matches at 7 bases. CDR1 and CDR2 (germline): LNHDA, SQIVND (reference sequence). CDR3 length equals 14 residues. With 8 bases clipped from V and 2 bases from J, the junction kept 5 bases outside the gene matches. The CDR3 DNA reads TGTGCCAGTTCGAGGGGGCCCACTAATGAAAAACTGTTTTTT. It codes for CASSRGPTNEKLFF.

This chain uses TRBV24-1 with TRBJ1-4; D is perhaps TRBD1 (6 bases). Trimming cost V 3 bases and J 8 bases, with 24 bases left between them. The V gene's germline CDR1 is KGHDR and CDR2 SFDVKD. This CDR3 is built from 18 residues. The CDR3 nucleotides read TGTGCCACCAGTGATCCTACAGGGAGTGACAACTACCGGGAAAAACTGTTTTTT. This sequence encodes CATSDPTGSDNYREKLFF.

V and J are TRBV5-1 and TRBJ2-7, with 8 bases that match TRBD1. Germline trimming cut 1 base from V and 3 bases from J; bases unmatched to any gene: 3. Germline V lookup: CDR1 SGHRS, CDR2 YFSETQ. CDR3 size: 14 residues. The CDR3, as DNA: TGCGCCAGCAGCTTGCTTGGACAGGGCTACGAGCAGTACTTC. This encodes CASSLLGQGYEQYF.

This clone was counted once. V is TRBV2 and J is TRBJ2-5; TRBD1 is a possible D gene (6 bases). The V gene's germline CDR1 is SNHLY and CDR2 FYNNEI. The V end was cut by 3 bases, the J end by 5 bases, with 16 bases between. There are 15 residues in the CDR3. DNA of the CDR3: TGTGCCAGCAGTGAGTGGCAGGGGATGGGCGAGACCCAGTACTTC. Translated: CASSEWQGMGETQYF.

V and J are TRBV6-1 and TRBJ1-1; possible D gene TRBD1, 6 bases. This CDR3 is built from 11 residues. The germline V and J ends were trimmed by 7 bases and 11 bases, with 14 bases remaining between them. Germline loops: CDR1 MNHNS, CDR2 SASEGT. In DNA, the CDR3 is TGTGCCAGCACCTTACAGGGTGGGGCTTTCTTT. Translation gives CASTLQGGAFF.

The CDR3, as DNA: TGTGCCAGCAGCTTCGCGGGGACTAGCGGGAGTACCGACGAGCAGTACTTC. It yields the protein CASSFAGTSGSTDEQYF. The rearrangement links TRBV7-6 to TRBJ2-7; 14 nucleotides line up with TRBD2. V was pared by 3 bases and J by 5 bases, with 9 bases of the junction left unmatched. CDR3 length equals 17 residues. Germline V gene sequence: CDR1 SGHVS, CDR2 FNYEAQ.

This CDR3 reads CASSQDIITDTQYF. The CDR3 region has the DNA TGCGCCAGCAGCCAGGACATAATTACAGATACGCAGTATTTT. This chain uses TRBV4-3 with TRBJ2-3; tentative D call: TRBD1 (5 bases). The germline V and J ends were trimmed by 3 bases and 3 bases, with 10 bases remaining between them. CDR1 is LGHNA, CDR2 YSLEER, per germline. The CDR3 covers 14 residues.

V and J are TRBV18 and TRBJ1-6; 7 nucleotides agree with TRBD1. The CDR3 has 16 residues. CDR1 and CDR2 from the germline V gene are KGHSH and LQKENI. Trimming removed 2 bases from V and 1 base from J; junction bases left unmatched: 2. Here the CDR3 reads CASSPMTGSYNSPLHF. CDR3 nucleotide sequence: TGTGCCAGCTCACCAATGACAGGGTCCTATAATTCACCCCTCCACTTT.

The rearrangement links TRBV28 to TRBJ1-1; D not resolved. This CDR3 has 15 residues. Deletions cut 2 bases from V and 0 bases from J, with 10 bases between. The germline V gene encodes CDR1 MDHEN and CDR2 SYDVKM. The CDR3 bases are TGTGCCAGCAGTTTAGGCCACCGCATGAACACTGAAGCTTTCTTT. It specifies CASSLGHRMNTEAFF. The whole variable domain, remainder taken from reference TRBV28 and TRBJ1-1, is DVKVTQSSRYLVKRTGEKVFLECVQDMDHENMFWYRQDPGLGLRLIYFSYDVKMKEKGDIPEGYSVSREKKERFSLILESASTNQTSMYLCASSLGHRMNTEAFFGQGTRLTVV.

This chain uses TRBV4-3 with TRBJ1-2; TRBD1 agrees at 10 bases. The CDR3 sequence is 16 residues long. Looked up from germline, CDR1 is LGHNA and CDR2 is YSLEER. After removal of 3 bases from V and 4 bases from J, the junction contained 8 bases not matched to a gene. The CDR3 bases are TGCGCCAGCAGCCACCGAGAGGGACAGGGGAGCTATGGCTACACCTTC. Its protein is CASSHREGQGSYGYTF.

The chain has TRBV27 and TRBJ1-5; 8 positions match TRBD1. Germline assignment: CDR1 MNHEY and CDR2 SMNVEV (reference sequence). Trimming took 5 bases from V and 7 from J; bases not matched to a gene: 13. This CDR3 is 16 amino acids long. The CDR3 DNA reads as TGTGCCAGCAGTGTTTTGGCCGGGACAGGAGTGCAGCCCCAGCATTTT. Protein product: CASSVLAGTGVQPQHF.

This sequence joins TRBV14 and TRBJ2-1; perhaps TRBD2 as D (6 bases). CDR1 SGHDN and CDR2 FVKESK come from the germline V gene. V was shortened by 4 bases and J by 8 bases, with 15 bases between the two germline ends. There are 14 residues in the CDR3. CDR3 protein: CASSRARGWDEQFF. The CDR3 coding sequence is TGTGCCAGCAGCCGGGCTCGGGGGTGGGATGAGCAGTTCTTC.

This chain connects TRBV13 to TRBJ2-1; 13 bases are shared with TRBD2. The CDR3 has 17 residues. V was pared by 5 bases and J by 15 bases, with 19 bases of the junction left unmatched. CDR1 is PRHDT and CDR2 is FYEKMQ in the germline V gene (reference sequence). CDR3 DNA sequence: TGTGCCAGCAGCCCTTATATGGCCCCACTACTAGCGGGAGGGCCGTTCTTC. This sequence encodes CASSPYMAPLLAGGPFF.

This chain uses TRBV2 with TRBJ1-1; 7 positions agree with TRBD1. Germline V gives CDR1 SNHLY, CDR2 FYNNEI. The CDR3 runs 13 residues. V lost 8 bases and J lost 5; bases outside the gene matches: 8. CDR3 DNA sequence: TGTGCCAGCCGCTTTTCAGGGGGAACTGAAGCTTTCTTT. Translated: CASRFSGGTEAFF.

This chain joins TRBV9 and TRBJ1-6; the D is unclear. V gave up 0 bases and J gave up 10 bases, with 14 bases separating them. The CDR3 has 15 amino acids. Looked up from germline, CDR1 is SGDLS and CDR2 is YYNGEE. Here the CDR3 DNA reads TGTGCCAGCAGCGTAGGTGCGGGGTACGGATCACCCCTCCACTTT. It codes for CASSVGAGYGSPLHF.

V gene TRBV7-2 combines with J gene TRBJ1-2; D may be TRBD1 (5 bases). V gave up 5 bases and J gave up 4 bases, with 23 bases separating them. Germline values: CDR1 SGHTA, CDR2 FQGNSA. This CDR3 has 17 amino acids. This chain's CDR3 is CASSPLRGNQGGYGYTF. The CDR3 coding sequence is TGTGCCAGCAGCCCCTTGAGAGGGAACCAGGGAGGCTATGGCTACACCTTC.

This chain uses TRBV18 with TRBJ1-4; 7 bases align to TRBD1. Germline-derived CDR1 and CDR2 are KGHSH and LQKENI. V shed 0 bases and J 14 bases; nucleotides not matched to a gene: 3. The CDR3 is 12 amino acids. The CDR3 spells CASSPPGQDLFF. CDR3 nucleotides: TGTGCCAGCTCACCACCCGGACAGGACCTGTTTTTT.

J is TRBJ2-7 and V is TRBV11-2; no definite D call. Germline CDR1 is SGHAT and CDR2 is FQNNGV. The CDR3 has 14 amino acids. Trimming left V 2 bases short and J 2 bases short, with 10 bases between. The CDR3 sequence: CASSLRSLTYEQYF. As DNA, the CDR3 is TGTGCCAGCAGCTTACGGTCCCTTACCTACGAGCAGTACTTC. The full variable domain, in which reference TRBV11-2 and TRBJ2-7 provide the parts outside the CDR3, is EAGVAQSPRYKIIEKRQSVAFWCNPISGHATLYWYQQILGQGPKLLIQFQNNGVVDDSQLPKDRFSAERLKGVDSTLKIQPAKLEDSAVYLCASSLRSLTYEQYFGPGTRLTVT.

This clone was recorded only once. The genes are TRBV20-1 and TRBJ2-7; D remains unclear. V shed 3 bases and J shed 4 bases, with 13 bases lying between them. There are 13 residues in the CDR3. The germline CDR1 and CDR2 sequences are DFQATT and SNEGSKA (reference sequence). DNA for the CDR3: TGCAGTGCTAGTTTGAGAGAGCCTTACGAGCAGTACTTC. This codes for CSASLREPYEQYF.

This chain uses TRBV4-3 with TRBJ1-2; 7 bases line up with TRBD1. Germline-derived CDR1 and CDR2 are LGHNA and YSLEER. The CDR3 length is 16 residues. The trim removed 1 base at V and 4 bases at J, leaving 9 bases unmatched. CDR3 nucleotides: TGCGCCAGCAGCCAAGCCAGGGGGTCTCTCGTCTATGGCTACACCTTC. The encoded protein is CASSQARGSLVYGYTF.

The J gene is TRBJ2-7, the V gene TRBV2, with 10 bases that match TRBD2. The CDR3 is 18 amino acids. CDR1 is SNHLY, CDR2 FYNNEI, per germline. The V and J ends lost 7 bases and 3 bases, in that order; junction bases with no gene match: 18. DNA for the CDR3: TGTGCCAGCACCCAAACGGGGCTAGCGGGAGACTATGGCTACGAGCAGTACTTC. Its protein product is CASTQTGLAGDYGYEQYF.

This clone was detected only once. The chain employs TRBV11-2 and TRBJ2-7, with TRBD1 matching over 10 bases. There are 15 residues in the CDR3. The germline gives CDR1 SGHAT, CDR2 FQNNGV. Trimming cost V 3 bases and J 7 bases; bases outside gene matches: 9. The CDR3 DNA is TGTGCCAGCAGCTTTGGGGGACAGGGGATATGGGAGCAGTACTTC. Protein sequence: CASSFGGQGIWEQYF.

This clone was counted only a few times. V gene TRBV4-1 combines with J gene TRBJ2-7, with 10 nucleotides matching TRBD1. Germline V gene lookup returns CDR1 MGHRA and CDR2 YSYEKL. The CDR3 runs to 18 residues. J lost 4 bases, V lost 4 bases, and 16 bases had no gene match. The CDR3 DNA reads as TGCGCCAGCAGCCTAAACCGGGACAGGGGAAAGGGTACGTACGAGCAGTACTTC. The encoded protein is CASSLNRDRGKGTYEQYF.

The chain carries TRBV29-1 and TRBJ2-1; D is possibly TRBD1 (6 bases). Germline values: CDR1 SQVTM, CDR2 ANQGSEA. The CDR3 consists of 11 residues. The ends were cut back, 6 bases at V and 6 bases at J, with 9 bases in the middle. Here the CDR3 reads CSVGQFNEQFF. CDR3 in DNA: TGCAGCGTCGGACAGTTCAATGAGCAGTTCTTC.

The chain uses TRBV4-2 and TRBJ2-7; D is possibly TRBD2 (6 bases). Germline CDR1 LGHNA, CDR2 YNFKEQ. The CDR3 runs 17 residues. Trimming stripped 1 base from V and 0 bases from J, with 16 bases between. This CDR3 is CASSQGRGVHYSYEQYF. The CDR3 DNA is TGTGCCAGCAGCCAAGGACGCGGGGTTCACTACTCCTACGAGCAGTACTTC.